This T cell receptor (beta chain) originates from a study of T cell responses to AZD1222 COVID-19 vaccine. Points from the study as a whole: A mostly white British donor set with more females was recruited, and clonal diversity was possibly underestimated. Without day 14 samples, only post-peak T cell repertoires were studied. Regions 160-218 and 743-854 held dominance among vaccine-associated CD4 TCRs, which spanned spike. Nearly half of spike-specific TCRs reportedly target variant regions that are unmutated in the B.1.351 and B.1.1.7 variants.

Clones were sequenced by immunoSEQ multiplex PCR, and TCRdb holds only the in-frame ones, with some missing. The table lists about 120,000 clones, around 89% of them singletons. This clone came up a few times. The target antigen is unknown. This specimen was peripheral blood, taken on day 0 of AZD1222 vaccination. The origin of this receptor is an adult in good health.

CDR3 loop: CASSGVQGDRNTIYF. Here the CDR3 DNA reads TGTGCCAGCAGCGGGGTCCAGGGGGACAGAAACACCATATATTTT. V is TRBV9 and J is TRBJ1-3, with 7 bases aligning to TRBD1. V lost 3 bases, J lost 5 bases, and 8 bases stayed unmatched. Germline CDR1 reads SGDLS; CDR2 reads YYNGEE. The CDR3 runs to 15 residues.